The clone carrying this T cell receptor beta chain was detected once. This specimen belongs to a study of blood T cell repertoires in COVID-19. Original processing methods: Using reference gene primer amplification, nucleated cell counts were estimated. Profiling relied on immunoSEQ multiplex PCR, and the TCRdb table lists in-frame clones only, not all of them. V and J calls and clone size are given by that table; D and trimming were obtained from the DNA. Of 200,000 to 250,000 clones in the sample, 86% were seen once. This CDR3 comprises 16 residues. Trimming cost V 1 base and J 4 bases, with 14 bases left between them. Germline-derived CDR1 and CDR2 are SGHTA and FQGNSA.

This chain connects TRBV7-2 to TRBJ1-5; D is perhaps TRBD1 (6 bases). The sequence was collected from a man younger than 45 who had recovered from COVID-19. Input material: peripheral blood. CDR3 sequence (DNA): TGTGCCAGCAGCTTAGGGGGGGGCCGGCAAAATCAGCCCCAGCATTTT. This sequence encodes CASSLGGGRQNQPQHF.